Sequencing of this T cell receptor beta chain was carried out in a study of molecular identifiers for immune sequencing clone quantification. The CDR3 has 13 amino acids. V lost 7 bases and J lost 0, with 6 bases in between. Per germline, CDR1 LGHNT and CDR2 FRNRAP. At least ten counts were recorded for this clonotype. Previously described methods with listed TCR primers produced the bulk TCR libraries. TCRdb used MiXCR to reprocess the PCR reads, holding one entry per CDR3 protein. The repertoire holds about 300,000 distinct CDR3 sequences, with around 21% as singletons. What was sequenced was naive CD8+ T cells from blood, with Jurkat cell RNA spiked in. Stated subset: FACS-sorted CD8+CD4-CCR7+CD45RA+ naive T cells. V gene TRBV12-5 combines with J gene TRBJ2-2; D call uncertain. This TCR derives from a human donor in good health. Some libraries in this study had Jurkat cell RNA spiked in. CDR3 residues: CASEDANTGELFF. In DNA, the CDR3 is TGTGCTAGTGAGGACGCGAACACCGGGGAGCTGTTTTTT.